This T cell receptor (beta chain) was sequenced during a study of blood T cell repertoires in COVID-19. On the study more broadly: The cDNA or gDNA used as material had been derived from T cells, B-cell-depleted T cells, or PBMCs.

J was trimmed by 1 base and V by 3 bases; bases with no gene match: 1. Germline V CDR1 and CDR2: LNHDA, SQIVND (reference sequence). This CDR3 region has 14 residues. Seattle's enrolled individuals joined amid active infection and were then monitored longitudinally. Under the authors' procedure: Reference gene primer amplification gave estimated nucleated cell counts. Clones were sequenced by immunoSEQ multiplex PCR, and TCRdb holds only the in-frame ones, with some missing. From that table come the V and J calls and clone size; the DNA was used to work out D and trimming. The table shows 200,000 to 300,000 clones, with around 86% occurring only once. On this clone itself: Other nucleotide sequences in the sample specify the same CDR3.

V is TRBV19 and J is TRBJ1-1; TRBD1 matches at 8 bases. The sample consisted of peripheral blood. This TCR derives from a woman aged 60-70 years with COVID-19, enrolled during active disease. CDR3 nucleotide sequence: TGTGCCAGTAGTATCACAGGGGGGAACACTGAAGCTTTCTTT. Translating it yields CASSITGGNTEAFF.